These 11 T cell receptor beta chains were all obtained from the same sample, sequenced in a study of Graves' ophthalmopathy and Graves' hyperthyroidism. RNA served as the template for amplifying TCR beta CDR3 regions. A first-round RT-PCR used HTBI primers, followed by a second-round multiplex PCR. TCRdb analysed the multiplex PCR reads with MiXCR anew, one entry per CDR3 protein. Of almost 750,000 distinct CDR3 sequences in the sample, roughly two fifths were seen once. Sequencing input: peripheral blood. The receptors here all came from an adult man with Graves' ophthalmopathy.

The chain links TRBV10-3 to TRBJ1-1; 8 bases align to TRBD1. Germline V CDR1 and CDR2: ENHRY, SYGVKD. The junction had 10 bases not matched to a gene; V was cut back by 4 bases and J by 6 bases. The CDR3 runs 15 residues. CDR3 region: CAISALTGDPSEAFF. In nucleotides, the CDR3 is TGTGCCATCAGTGCACTGACAGGGGACCCTTCTGAAGCTTTCTTT.

The CDR3 region is CASSDWDGGYNEQYF. CDR3 coding DNA: TGTGCCAGCAGTGATTGGGACGGAGGATACAATGAGCAGTACTTC. V is TRBV2 and J is TRBJ2-7, with D perhaps being TRBD1 or TRBD2 (5 bases each). V was cut by 3 bases and J by 7 bases, with 19 bases left in between. Germline V CDR1 and CDR2: SNHLY, FYNNEI. The CDR3 is 15 amino acids.

About this clonotype itself: This sequence may be a read error, since a much larger clone differs from it by one base. The chain uses TRBV7-2 and TRBJ2-7; D is uncertain. Per germline, CDR1 SGHTA and CDR2 FQGNSA. This CDR3 comprises 13 residues. V was clipped by 6 bases and J by 2 bases, with 11 bases between them. CDR3 in amino acids: CASSPQSPYEQYF. In nucleotides, the CDR3 is TGTGCCAGCAGTCCCCAAAGCCCCTACGAGCAGTACTTC.

This clonotype was seen many times. V and J are TRBV25-1 and TRBJ1-1; D not resolved. Germline V CDR1 and CDR2: MGHDK, SYGVNS. The CDR3 has 11 residues. V lost 3 bases and J 11 bases, leaving 10 bases between the germline ends. The CDR3 sequence: CASSDGEGAFF. CDR3 nucleotides: TGTGCCAGCAGTGATGGGGAGGGCGCTTTCTTT.

This clonotype came up many times. The genes are TRBV10-2 and TRBJ1-1; a possible D gene is TRBD1 (6 bases). The length of the CDR3 is 14 residues. Germline V gene lookup returns CDR1 WSHSY and CDR2 SAAADI. Trimming cost V 6 bases and J 4 bases, with 15 bases left between them. CDR3 in amino acids: CASRVSGAGTEAFF. CDR3 sequence (DNA): TGCGCCAGCAGGGTTTCGGGGGCGGGCACTGAAGCTTTCTTT.

This clonotype occurred many times. V is TRBV7-8 and J is TRBJ2-6; 8 bases line up with TRBD1. V lost 5 bases and J lost 5; bases outside the gene matches: 14. Germline V gene sequence: CDR1 SGHVS, CDR2 FQNEAQ. The CDR3 is made up of 18 amino acids. CDR3 region: CASSTLTGTGLRANVLTF. The DNA of the CDR3 is TGTGCCAGCAGCACACTGACCGGGACAGGCTTAAGGGCCAACGTCCTGACTTTC.

This clonotype was counted once. The J gene is TRBJ2-2, the V gene TRBV24-1; D is unclear. Germline V lookup: CDR1 KGHDR, CDR2 SFDVKD. The ends were cut back, 3 bases at V and 9 bases at J, with 13 bases in the middle. The CDR3 length is 14 residues. The CDR3 region is CATSDAPLTRELFF. For the CDR3, the DNA is TGTGCCACCAGTGATGCCCCGCTAACTCGGGAGCTGTTTTTT.

This chain links TRBV25-1 with TRBJ2-2; the match to TRBD2 covers 8 bases. The length of the CDR3 is 13 residues. Germline CDR1 MGHDK, CDR2 SYGVNS. Trimming removed 4 bases from V and 8 bases from J; junction bases left unmatched: 3. The CDR3 sequence: CASSGRLAGELFF. The CDR3 region has the DNA TGTGCCAGCAGTGGACGACTAGCGGGGGAGCTGTTTTTT.

Only a few counts were recorded for this clonotype. This chain links TRBV20-1 with TRBJ1-1, with D possibly matching TRBD1 (5 bases). This CDR3 region has 13 residues. The V gene's germline CDR1 is DFQATT and CDR2 SNEGSKA (reference sequence). V was shortened by 5 bases and J by 1 base, with 11 bases between the two germline ends. CDR3 bases: TGCAGTGCTCCCAGGGCGCAGAACACTGAAGCTTTCTTT. This translates into CSAPRAQNTEAFF.

The chain recombines TRBV2 with TRBJ2-7; 8 positions match TRBD1. The CDR3 totals 12 residues. CDR1 SNHLY and CDR2 FYNNEI come from the germline V gene. The junction had 4 bases not matched to a gene; V was cut back by 10 bases and J by 2 bases. The CDR3 protein is CAKLTGAYEQYF. The CDR3 bases are TGTGCCAAATTGACAGGGGCCTACGAGCAGTACTTC.

There are many counts of this clonotype. This chain uses TRBV12-3 or TRBV12-4 with TRBJ1-1; maybe TRBD1 (6 bases). This CDR3 spans 13 amino acids. V was pared by 4 bases and J by 5 bases, with 11 bases between. The CDR3: CASSYLTGTEAFF. The CDR3 DNA follows: TGTGCCAGCAGTTACCTTACAGGGACTGAAGCTTTCTTT.